The clone carrying this T cell receptor (beta chain) has more than one count but fewer than ten. No antigen is known for it. The sample comes from a study of beta chain features in type 1 diabetes. Broader study findings: cDNA-based reads could over-represent cells with high TCR expression.

Trimming cost V 10 bases and J 6 bases; bases outside gene matches: 12. The CDR3 sequence is 14 residues long. From germline, CDR1 is LNHDA and CDR2 SQIVND (reference sequence). Every isolated RNA sample was fully reverse transcribed, so sequencing captured expressed TCRB transcripts. Sequenced by immunoSEQ multiplex PCR; TCRdb stores in-frame clones only, minus some. The sample yields some 100,000 clones, 30% to 40% seen once. The sequencing input was stem cell memory CD4+ T cells from blood. The V and J genes are TRBV19 and TRBJ2-3, with 8 bases identical to TRBD2. The sequence was collected from a woman between 18 and 29 years old in good health. In DNA, the CDR3 is TGTGCCACCTCTCACGGGAGGGCCATGGATACGCAGTATTTT. Its protein product is CATSHGRAMDTQYF.